Following are 26 T cell receptor beta chains from one sample sequenced in a study of T cell changes during pregnancy in multiple sclerosis. The table came from immunoSEQ multiplex PCR; TCRdb's copy has only in-frame clones and leaves some out. Of approximately 35,000 clones listed, about nine tenths are singletons. The sequencing used CD4+ T cells from peripheral blood mononuclear cells, collected in the second trimester of pregnancy. Receptors originate from a female donor in good health, enrolled as a control in a pregnancy study.

This rearrangement joins TRBV23-1 to TRBJ2-3; maybe TRBD2 (5 bases). TRBV23-1 belongs to the ORF category, with a function that is uncertain. Trimming took off 4 bases at V and 10 bases at J, with 15 bases between the two ends. This CDR3 has 13 residues. CDR3 amino acids: CASSPPPQRAQYF. The CDR3 coding sequence is TGCGCCAGCAGTCCCCCGCCCCAGAGGGCGCAGTATTTT.

Only a few counts were recorded for this clone. The chain carries TRBV6-6 and TRBJ2-1, with 10 nucleotides matching TRBD2. This CDR3 contains 14 residues. The junction had 6 bases not matched to a gene; V was cut back by 7 bases and J by 6 bases. Per germline, CDR1 MNHNY and CDR2 SVGAGI (reference sequence). The CDR3: CASTGLAASNEQFF. CDR3 DNA sequence: TGTGCCAGCACCGGACTAGCGGCCTCCAATGAGCAGTTCTTC.

The V gene is TRBV7-2, the J gene TRBJ2-7, with 8 bases that match TRBD2. The CDR3 extends over 17 amino acids. Per germline, CDR1 SGHTA and CDR2 FQGNSA. The J segment lost 0 bases and the V segment lost 5 bases, leaving 12 bases of the junction unmatched. The CDR3, as DNA: TGTGCCAGCAGCCTCGAACGCGGGGGGTGGAGCTCCTACGAGCAGTACTTC. This encodes CASSLERGGWSSYEQYF.

The rearrangement joins TRBV4-1 to TRBJ2-1; 11 nucleotides agree with TRBD2. Germline loops: CDR1 MGHRA, CDR2 YSYEKL. V lost 4 bases and J lost 6; bases outside the gene matches: 11. CDR3 size: 17 residues. The DNA of the CDR3 is TGCGCCAGCAGCCTCCAGCCGACTAGCGGGATGGGCAATGAGCAGTTCTTC. Protein: CASSLQPTSGMGNEQFF.

The chain uses TRBV6-4 and TRBJ1-1; TRBD1 might be the D (6 bases). The CDR3 has 13 residues. Looked up from germline, CDR1 is MRHNA and CDR2 is SNTAGT. The ends were cut back, 5 bases at V and 4 bases at J, with 11 bases in the middle. The CDR3 loop is CASSSTGTTEAFF. CDR3 DNA sequence: TGTGCCAGCAGTTCTACAGGGACCACTGAAGCTTTCTTT.

For the CDR3, the DNA is TGCGCCAGCAGCTTGGGGGAGGTTATGAGGGAGGCCCGCTACGAGCAGTACTTC. Protein: CASSLGEVMREARYEQYF. The V and J genes are TRBV5-1 and TRBJ2-7, with a weak D call TRBD2 (6 bases). The CDR3 runs to 18 residues. V was cut by 0 bases and J by 3 bases, with 22 bases left in between. The V gene's germline CDR1 is SGHRS and CDR2 YFSETQ.

The J gene is TRBJ1-2, the V gene TRBV5-4; D unclear. The CDR3 extends over 14 amino acids. V lost 0 bases, J lost 6 bases, and 12 bases lay in between. In germline, CDR1 is SGHNT, CDR2 YYREEE (reference sequence). The CDR3 DNA is TGTGCCAGCAGCTTGGACAGCCAAGGCGATGGCTACACCTTC. Translating gives CASSLDSQGDGYTF.

V is TRBV18 and J is TRBJ2-2; tentatively, D is TRBD1 (6 bases). The CDR3 runs 16 residues. Germline assignment: CDR1 KGHSH and CDR2 LQKENI. The germline V and J ends were trimmed by 4 bases and 0 bases, with 12 bases remaining between them. CDR3 amino acids: CASSQQGPSNTGELFF. DNA of the CDR3: TGTGCCAGCTCACAACAGGGACCCTCGAACACCGGGGAGCTGTTTTTT. The variable domain in full, with the rest retrieved from reference TRBV18 and TRBJ2-2, is NAGVMQNPRHLVRRRGQEARLRCSPMKGHSHVYWYRQLPEEGLKFMVYLQKENIIDESGMPKERFSAEFPKEGPSILRIQQVVRGDSAAYFCASSQQGPSNTGELFFGEGSRLTVL.

The genes are TRBV29-1 and TRBJ2-1; TRBD2 aligns across 10 bases. CDR3 length: 14 amino acids. J gave up 4 bases and V 7 bases, and 7 bases lay outside the gene matches. Looked up from germline, CDR1 is SQVTM and CDR2 is ANQGSEA. CDR3 in amino acids: CSGQLAGKYNEQFF. CDR3 DNA: TGCAGCGGCCAACTAGCGGGGAAATACAATGAGCAGTTCTTC.

The rearrangement joins TRBV9 to TRBJ2-5, with 11 bases that match TRBD2. Per germline, CDR1 SGDLS and CDR2 YYNGEE. Trimming took 2 bases from V and 2 from J; bases not matched to a gene: 2. The CDR3 spans 15 residues. The CDR3 loop reads CASSVGTSGQETQYF. In DNA form, the CDR3 reads TGTGCCAGCAGCGTGGGGACTAGCGGACAAGAGACCCAGTACTTC. The whole variable domain, filled in from reference TRBV9 and TRBJ2-5, reads DSGVTQTPKHLITATGQRVTLRCSPRSGDLSVYWYQQSLDQGLQFLIQYYNGEERAKGNILERFSAQQFPDLHSELNLSSLELGDSALYFCASSVGTSGQETQYFGPGTRLLVL.

The chain is built from TRBV2 and TRBJ2-1; 7 bases fit TRBD2. Unmatched junction bases numbered 4, after V lost 3 bases and J lost 2 bases. Germline V gene sequence: CDR1 SNHLY, CDR2 FYNNEI. The CDR3 has 15 residues. The CDR3 coding sequence is TGTGCCAGCAGTGATTTTCTAGCGGCCTACAATGAGCAGTTCTTC. Its translation is CASSDFLAAYNEQFF.

This clone was seen only once. The rearrangement joins TRBV19 to TRBJ2-7; D is perhaps TRBD1 (6 bases). Germline V lookup: CDR1 LNHDA, CDR2 SQIVND (reference sequence). Trimming cost V 1 base and J 3 bases, with 13 bases left between them. The CDR3 sequence is 15 residues long. This CDR3 reads CASSIATGSGYEQYF. CDR3 DNA sequence: TGTGCCAGTAGTATAGCCACAGGGTCGGGCTACGAGCAGTACTTC.

The chain uses TRBV30 and TRBJ2-1, with D tentatively TRBD2 (5 bases). CDR3 length: 13 amino acids. The germline V gene encodes CDR1 GTSNPN and CDR2 SVGIG (reference sequence). Trimming shortened V by 2 bases and J by 4 bases, and 9 bases separated the two germline ends. This chain's CDR3 is CAWSPGIYNEQFF. The CDR3 coding sequence is TGTGCCTGGAGTCCCGGGATTTACAATGAGCAGTTCTTC.

The chain joins TRBV30 to TRBJ2-2, with a weak D call TRBD2 (6 bases). Trimming left V 4 bases short and J 5 bases short, with 17 bases between. Germline CDR1 GTSNPN, CDR2 SVGIG (reference sequence). CDR3 length: 15 amino acids. CDR3 protein: CAWMVGRGLTGELFF. The CDR3 nucleotides are TGTGCCTGGATGGTGGGGCGGGGTTTAACCGGGGAGCTGTTTTTT. The variable domain in full, with the rest retrieved from reference TRBV30 and TRBJ2-2, is SQTIHQWPATLVQPVGSPLSLECTVEGTSNPNLYWYRQAAGRGLQLLFYSVGIGQISSEVPQNLSASRPQDRQFILSSKKLLLSDSGFYLCAWMVGRGLTGELFFGEGSRLTVL.

The chain couples TRBV6-1 to TRBJ2-7, with TRBD1 matching over 8 bases. CDR1 MNHNS and CDR2 SASEGT come from the germline V gene. Unmatched junction bases numbered 11, after V lost 10 bases and J lost 3 bases. The CDR3 is 14 amino acids. The CDR3 sequence is CATNEGTGLYEQYF. CDR3 bases: TGTGCCACAAATGAAGGGACAGGCCTCTACGAGCAGTACTTC.

The CDR3 DNA is TGCAGCGTTGAAGGGCAGAACTACTACGAGCAGTACTTC. This gives the protein CSVEGQNYYEQYF. The chain combines TRBV29-1 with TRBJ2-7; no reliable D call. There are 13 residues in the CDR3. V was pared by 1 base and J by 3 bases, with 10 bases between. Per germline, CDR1 SQVTM and CDR2 ANQGSEA.

The chain combines TRBV7-8 with TRBJ1-2; D not resolved. The V gene's germline CDR1 is SGHVS and CDR2 FQNEAQ. The CDR3 totals 13 residues. V was pared by 5 bases and J by 4 bases, with 11 bases between. The CDR3 region is CASSGGQFYGYTF. The CDR3 coding sequence is TGTGCCAGCAGCGGTGGGCAGTTCTATGGCTACACCTTC.

This chain's CDR3 is CASRQGQETQYF. The CDR3 DNA follows: TGCGCCAGCAGGCAGGGGCAAGAGACCCAGTACTTC. J is TRBJ2-5 and V is TRBV5-1; maybe TRBD1 (6 bases). This CDR3 contains 12 residues. Germline CDR1 and CDR2: SGHRS and YFSETQ. Trimming stripped 5 bases from V and 2 bases from J, with 7 bases between.

This chain links TRBV7-2 with TRBJ2-2; D not resolved. Looked up from germline, CDR1 is SGHTA and CDR2 is FQGNSA. V gave up 3 bases and J gave up 4 bases, with 6 bases separating them. The CDR3 has 13 residues. The CDR3 DNA reads TGTGCCAGCAGCTTGTACGGCACCGGGGAGCTGTTTTTT. As protein: CASSLYGTGELFF.

The rearrangement joins TRBV30 to TRBJ2-1, with D perhaps matching TRBD2 (5 bases). The V gene's germline CDR1 is GTSNPN and CDR2 SVGIG (reference sequence). This CDR3 is 15 amino acids long. V lost 2 bases, J lost 2 bases, and 13 bases lay in between. CDR3: CAWSRTYSAYNEQFF. DNA for the CDR3: TGTGCCTGGAGTAGGACTTATTCGGCCTACAATGAGCAGTTCTTC.

The rearrangement uses TRBV19 and TRBJ1-1; D might be TRBD1 (6 bases). Germline loops: CDR1 LNHDA, CDR2 SQIVND (reference sequence). Trimming left V 4 bases short and J 1 base short, with 16 bases between. The CDR3 loop spans 16 amino acids. The CDR3 sequence is CASSRTGIYKNTEAFF. In DNA form, the CDR3 reads TGTGCCAGTAGTAGAACAGGGATTTACAAGAACACTGAAGCTTTCTTT.

Details on this clone: Other DNA sequences in this specimen translate into the identical CDR3. The chain links TRBV30 to TRBJ2-4, with TRBD2 as a possible D gene (5 bases). This CDR3 region has 14 residues. Germline CDR1 GTSNPN, CDR2 SVGIG (reference sequence). Trimming removed 0 bases at V and 6 bases at J, with 12 bases between. CDR3 sequence: CAWSVRGEGNIQYF. CDR3 sequence (DNA): TGTGCCTGGAGTGTACGGGGAGAGGGAAACATTCAGTACTTC.

The chain is built from TRBV6-4 and TRBJ2-1, with 10 bases lining up with TRBD2. Germline CDR1 reads MRHNA; CDR2 reads SNTAGT. The ends lost 5 bases at V and 4 bases at J; junction bases unmatched: 5. The CDR3 sequence is 15 residues long. The chain's CDR3 is CASSQAGGPYNEQFF. The CDR3 DNA reads TGTGCCAGCAGTCAAGCGGGAGGGCCTTACAATGAGCAGTTCTTC.

The chain recombines TRBV6-5 with TRBJ2-5; 7 nucleotides align to TRBD1. Germline CDR1 and CDR2: MNHEY and SVGAGI. With V trimmed by 6 bases and J by 5 bases, 6 bases remained unmatched. The CDR3 has 13 amino acids. This CDR3 reads CASRDGTVETQYF. CDR3 bases: TGTGCCAGCAGGGACGGGACAGTGGAGACCCAGTACTTC.

The CDR3 sequence: CAWSVGPSYEQYF. CDR3 nucleotides: TGTGCCTGGAGTGTTGGGCCCTCCTACGAGCAGTACTTC. V is TRBV30 and J is TRBJ2-7; D is undetermined. The germline gives CDR1 GTSNPN, CDR2 SVGIG (reference sequence). Trimming shortened V by 0 bases and J by 0 bases, and 6 bases separated the two germline ends. The CDR3 has 13 amino acids. The variable domain in full, completed from reference TRBV30 and TRBJ2-7, reads SQTIHQWPATLVQPVGSPLSLECTVEGTSNPNLYWYRQAAGRGLQLLFYSVGIGQISSEVPQNLSASRPQDRQFILSSKKLLLSDSGFYLCAWSVGPSYEQYFGPGTRLTVT.

The chain recombines TRBV18 with TRBJ2-7; D perhaps matches TRBD2 (6 bases). Germline V gene lookup returns CDR1 KGHSH and CDR2 LQKENI. This CDR3 has 14 residues. The V and J ends lost 3 bases and 1 base respectively, with 10 bases between them. The CDR3 spells CASSPASVSYEQYF. The CDR3 DNA is TGTGCCAGCTCACCCGCTAGCGTTTCCTACGAGCAGTACTTC.